Listed here is a single T cell receptor (beta chain). This record comes from a study of T cell changes during pregnancy in multiple sclerosis. Profiling relied on immunoSEQ multiplex PCR, and the TCRdb table lists in-frame clones only, not all of them. The table records roughly 85,000 clones, approximately 93% of them present only once. The sequencing used peripheral blood, collected in the first trimester of pregnancy. The sequence came from a female donor with multiple sclerosis, enrolled in a pregnancy study.

CDR3 residues: CAWAPEGGQPQHF. The DNA for the CDR3 is TGTGCCTGGGCCCCGGAGGGCGGACAGCCCCAGCATTTT. The chain employs TRBV30 and TRBJ1-5; the D is unclear. The germline gives CDR1 GTSNPN, CDR2 SVGIG (reference sequence). The V and J ends lost 5 bases and 7 bases respectively, with 15 bases between them. The CDR3 sequence is 13 residues long.